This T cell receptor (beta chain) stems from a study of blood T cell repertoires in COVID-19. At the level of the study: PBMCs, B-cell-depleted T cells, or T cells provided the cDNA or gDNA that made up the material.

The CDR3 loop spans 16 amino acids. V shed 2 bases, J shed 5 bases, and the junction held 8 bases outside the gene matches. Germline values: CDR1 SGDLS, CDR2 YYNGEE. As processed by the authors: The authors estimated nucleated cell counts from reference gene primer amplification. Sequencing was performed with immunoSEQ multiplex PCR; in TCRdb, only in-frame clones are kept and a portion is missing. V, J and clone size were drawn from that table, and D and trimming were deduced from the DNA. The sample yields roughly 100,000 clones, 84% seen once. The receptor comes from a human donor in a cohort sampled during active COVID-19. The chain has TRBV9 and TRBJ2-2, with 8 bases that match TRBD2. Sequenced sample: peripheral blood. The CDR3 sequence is CASSVSAGAMTGELFF. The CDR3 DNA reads TGTGCCAGCAGCGTTTCAGCGGGGGCGATGACCGGGGAGCTGTTTTTT. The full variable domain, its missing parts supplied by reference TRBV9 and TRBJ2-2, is DSGVTQTPKHLITATGQRVTLRCSPRSGDLSVYWYQQSLDQGLQFLIQYYNGEERAKGNILERFSAQQFPDLHSELNLSSLELGDSALYFCASSVSAGAMTGELFFGEGSRLTVL.